Here is one T cell receptor (beta chain) with its context. The entry originates in a study of T cell responses to AZD1222 COVID-19 vaccine. The junction had 12 bases not matched to a gene; V was cut back by 5 bases and J by 3 bases. This CDR3 has 17 residues. Germline V CDR1 and CDR2: MDHEN, SYDVKM. TCRdb's table, derived via immunoSEQ multiplex PCR, lists solely in-frame clones and lacks some. The repertoire holds 110,000 to 150,000 clones, with roughly 92% as singletons. Here the sequenced sample was peripheral blood, taken on day 0 of AZD1222 vaccination. This TCR derives from an adult in good health. This sequence joins TRBV28 and TRBJ2-3; 9 positions agree with TRBD2. Here the CDR3 reads CASSPGGSGRWTDTQYF. In DNA form, the CDR3 reads TGTGCCAGCAGTCCCGGGGGGAGCGGGAGGTGGACAGATACGCAGTATTTT.